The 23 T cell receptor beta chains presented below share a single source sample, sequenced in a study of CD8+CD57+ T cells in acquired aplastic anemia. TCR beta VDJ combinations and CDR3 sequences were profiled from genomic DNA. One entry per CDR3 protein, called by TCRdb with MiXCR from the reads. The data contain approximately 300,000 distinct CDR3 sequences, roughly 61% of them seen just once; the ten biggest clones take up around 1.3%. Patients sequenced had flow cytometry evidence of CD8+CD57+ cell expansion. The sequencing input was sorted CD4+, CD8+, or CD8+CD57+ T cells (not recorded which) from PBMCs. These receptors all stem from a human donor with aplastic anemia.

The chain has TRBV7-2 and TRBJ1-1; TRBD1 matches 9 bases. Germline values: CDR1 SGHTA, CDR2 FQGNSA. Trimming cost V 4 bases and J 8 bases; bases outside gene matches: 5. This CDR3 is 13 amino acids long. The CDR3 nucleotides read TGTGCCAGCAGCTCACTCGGGACAGGGGAAGCTTTCTTT. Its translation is CASSSLGTGEAFF.

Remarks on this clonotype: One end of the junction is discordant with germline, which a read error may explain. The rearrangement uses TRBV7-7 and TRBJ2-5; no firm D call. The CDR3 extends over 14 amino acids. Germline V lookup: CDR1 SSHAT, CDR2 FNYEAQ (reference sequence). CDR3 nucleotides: TGTGCTAGCAGCTCCTCCGGCGGTGGGGAGACCCAGTACTTC. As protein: CASSSSGGGETQYF.

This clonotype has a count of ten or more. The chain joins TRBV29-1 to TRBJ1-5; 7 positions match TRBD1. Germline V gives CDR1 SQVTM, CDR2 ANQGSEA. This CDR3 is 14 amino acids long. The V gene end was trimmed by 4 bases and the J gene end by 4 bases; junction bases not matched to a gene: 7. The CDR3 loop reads CSVGGGGQNQPQHF. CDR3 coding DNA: TGCAGCGTTGGGGGGGGGGGACAGAATCAGCCCCAGCATTTT.

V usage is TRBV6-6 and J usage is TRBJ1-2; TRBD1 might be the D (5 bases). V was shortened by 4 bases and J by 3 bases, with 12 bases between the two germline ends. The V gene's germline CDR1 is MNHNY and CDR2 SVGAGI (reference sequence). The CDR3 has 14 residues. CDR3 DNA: TGTGCCAGCAGTTCGGACAACCGGTACTATGGCTACACCTTC. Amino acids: CASSSDNRYYGYTF.

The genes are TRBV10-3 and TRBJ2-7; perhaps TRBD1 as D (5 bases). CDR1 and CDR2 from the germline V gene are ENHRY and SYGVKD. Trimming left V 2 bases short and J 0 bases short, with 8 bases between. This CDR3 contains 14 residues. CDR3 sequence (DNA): TGTGCCATCAGTGAGAGACAGCACTCCTACGAGCAGTACTTC. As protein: CAISERQHSYEQYF.

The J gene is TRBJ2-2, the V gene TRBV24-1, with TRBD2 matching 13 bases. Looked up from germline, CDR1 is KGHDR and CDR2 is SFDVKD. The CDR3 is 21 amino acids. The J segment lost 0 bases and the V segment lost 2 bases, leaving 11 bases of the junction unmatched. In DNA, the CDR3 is TGTGCCACCAGTGATTATCCGGGACTAGCGGGATCACCCGCGAACACCGGGGAGCTGTTTTTT. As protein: CATSDYPGLAGSPANTGELFF.

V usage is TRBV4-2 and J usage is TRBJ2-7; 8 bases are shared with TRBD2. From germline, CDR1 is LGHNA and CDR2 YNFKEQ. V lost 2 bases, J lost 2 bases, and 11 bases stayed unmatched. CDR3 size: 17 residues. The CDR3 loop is CASSQFLLAADAYEQYF. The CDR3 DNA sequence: TGTGCCAGCAGCCAATTCTTACTAGCGGCAGACGCCTACGAGCAGTACTTC.

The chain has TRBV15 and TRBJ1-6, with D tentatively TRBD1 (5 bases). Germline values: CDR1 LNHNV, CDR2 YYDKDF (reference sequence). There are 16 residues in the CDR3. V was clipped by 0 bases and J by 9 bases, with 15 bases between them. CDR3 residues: CATSRDRQGGSSPLHF. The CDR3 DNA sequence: TGTGCCACCAGCAGAGATCGTCAGGGTGGGAGTTCACCCCTCCACTTT.

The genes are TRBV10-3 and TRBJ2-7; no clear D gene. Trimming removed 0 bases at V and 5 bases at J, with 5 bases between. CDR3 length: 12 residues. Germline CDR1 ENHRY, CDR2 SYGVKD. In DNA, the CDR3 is TGTGCCATCAGTGAGTCTGGTGACGAGCAGTACTTC. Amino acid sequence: CAISESGDEQYF.

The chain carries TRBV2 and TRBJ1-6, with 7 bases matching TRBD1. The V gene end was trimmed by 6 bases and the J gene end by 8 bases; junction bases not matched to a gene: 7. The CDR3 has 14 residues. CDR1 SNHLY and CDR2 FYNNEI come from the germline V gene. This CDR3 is CASSGGQEYSPLHF. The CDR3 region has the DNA TGTGCCAGCAGCGGAGGACAGGAGTATTCACCCCTCCACTTT. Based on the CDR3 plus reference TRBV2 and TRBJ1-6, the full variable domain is EPEVTQTPSHQVTQMGQEVILRCVPISNHLYFYWYRQILGQKVEFLVSFYNNEISEKSEIFDDQFSVERPDGSNFTLKIRSTKLEDSAMYFCASSGGQEYSPLHFGNGTRLTVT.

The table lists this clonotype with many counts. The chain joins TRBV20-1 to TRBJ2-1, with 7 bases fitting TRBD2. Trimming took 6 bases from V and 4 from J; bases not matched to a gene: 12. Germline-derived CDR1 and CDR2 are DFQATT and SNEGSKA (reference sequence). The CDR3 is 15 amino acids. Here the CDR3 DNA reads TGCAGTGCCCCGGAACCGGGACTACTTTACAATGAGCAGTTCTTC. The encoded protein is CSAPEPGLLYNEQFF.

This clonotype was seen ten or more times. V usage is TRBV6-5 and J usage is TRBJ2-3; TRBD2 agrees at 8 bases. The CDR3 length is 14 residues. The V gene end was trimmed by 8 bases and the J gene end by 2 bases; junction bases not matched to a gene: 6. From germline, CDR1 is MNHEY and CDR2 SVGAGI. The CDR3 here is CASHSGDLTDTQYF. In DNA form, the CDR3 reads TGTGCCAGCCATAGCGGGGACCTCACAGATACGCAGTATTTT.

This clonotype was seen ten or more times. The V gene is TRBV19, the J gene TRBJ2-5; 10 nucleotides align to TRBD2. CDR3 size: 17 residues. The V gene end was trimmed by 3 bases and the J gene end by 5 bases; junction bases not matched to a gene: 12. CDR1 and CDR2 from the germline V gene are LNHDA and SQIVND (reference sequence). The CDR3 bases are TGTGCCAGTAGTATTCGGGGGAGCGGGGGGGCCCTTGAGACCCAGTACTTC. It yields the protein CASSIRGSGGALETQYF.

CDR3 protein: CASSYGSGEQFF. CDR3 DNA sequence: TGTGCCAGCAGCTACGGATCAGGGGAGCAGTTCTTC. The chain joins TRBV7-8 to TRBJ2-1; possibly TRBD1 for D (5 bases). The CDR3 is made up of 12 amino acids. From germline, CDR1 is SGHVS and CDR2 FQNEAQ. The V and J ends lost 4 bases and 10 bases respectively, with 11 bases between them.

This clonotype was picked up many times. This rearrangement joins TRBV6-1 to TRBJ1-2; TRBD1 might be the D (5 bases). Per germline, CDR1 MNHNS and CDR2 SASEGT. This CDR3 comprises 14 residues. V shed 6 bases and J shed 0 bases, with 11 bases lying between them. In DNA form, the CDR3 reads TGTGCCAGCAGCCGGGACGGAGCTAACTATGGCTACACCTTC. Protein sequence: CASSRDGANYGYTF.

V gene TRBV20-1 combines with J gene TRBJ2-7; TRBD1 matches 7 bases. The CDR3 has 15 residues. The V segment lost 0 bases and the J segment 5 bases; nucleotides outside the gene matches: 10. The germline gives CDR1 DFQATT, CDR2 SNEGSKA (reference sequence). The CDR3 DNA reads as TGCAGTGCTAGAGATATTGCCCAGGGGGTTGACGAGCAGTACTTC. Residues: CSARDIAQGVDEQYF.

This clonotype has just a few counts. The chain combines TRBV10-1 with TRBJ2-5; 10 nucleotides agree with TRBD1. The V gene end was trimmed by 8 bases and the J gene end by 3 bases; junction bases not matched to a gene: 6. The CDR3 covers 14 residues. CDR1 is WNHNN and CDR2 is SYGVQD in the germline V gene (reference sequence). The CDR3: CASLIGTGEETQYF. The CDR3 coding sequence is TGCGCCAGCTTGATAGGGACAGGGGAAGAGACCCAGTACTTC.

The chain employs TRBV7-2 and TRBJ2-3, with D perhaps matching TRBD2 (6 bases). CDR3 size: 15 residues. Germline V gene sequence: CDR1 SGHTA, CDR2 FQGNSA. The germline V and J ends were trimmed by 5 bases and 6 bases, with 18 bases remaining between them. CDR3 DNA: TGTGCCAGCAGCGATGGACTACTTAGAGTTGATACGCAGTATTTT. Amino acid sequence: CASSDGLLRVDTQYF.

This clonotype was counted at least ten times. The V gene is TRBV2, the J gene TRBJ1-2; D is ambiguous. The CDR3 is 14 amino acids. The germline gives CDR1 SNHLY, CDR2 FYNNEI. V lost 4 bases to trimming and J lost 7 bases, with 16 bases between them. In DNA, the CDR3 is TGTGCCAGCAGTGGGGCTTCGGCAGGAGGTGGCTACACCTTC. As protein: CASSGASAGGGYTF.

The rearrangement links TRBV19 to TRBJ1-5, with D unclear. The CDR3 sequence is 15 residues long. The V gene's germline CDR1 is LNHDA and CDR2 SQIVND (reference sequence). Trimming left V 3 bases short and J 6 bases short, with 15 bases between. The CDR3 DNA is TGTGCCAGTAGTATCCGGAGGGATGTAGGTCAGCCCCAGCATTTT. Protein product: CASSIRRDVGQPQHF.

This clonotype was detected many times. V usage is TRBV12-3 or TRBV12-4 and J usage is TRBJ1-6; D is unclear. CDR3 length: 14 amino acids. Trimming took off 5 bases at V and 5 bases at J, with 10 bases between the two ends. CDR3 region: CASSRGSDNSPLHF. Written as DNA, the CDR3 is TGTGCCAGCAGTCGTGGGTCCGATAATTCACCCCTCCACTTT.

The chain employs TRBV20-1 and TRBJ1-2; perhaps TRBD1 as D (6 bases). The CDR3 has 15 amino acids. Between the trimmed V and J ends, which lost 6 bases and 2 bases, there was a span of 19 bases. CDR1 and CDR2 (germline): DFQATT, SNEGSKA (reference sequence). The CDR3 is CSAKGGAGVNYGYTF. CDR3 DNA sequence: TGCAGTGCCAAGGGGGGGGCAGGCGTAAACTATGGCTACACCTTC.

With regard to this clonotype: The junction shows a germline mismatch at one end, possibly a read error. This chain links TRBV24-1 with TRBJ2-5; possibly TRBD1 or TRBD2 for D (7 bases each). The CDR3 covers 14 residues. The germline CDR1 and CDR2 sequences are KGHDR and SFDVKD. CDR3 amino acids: CATSEETGRETQHF. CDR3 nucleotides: TGTGCCACCAGTGAGGAGACAGGGCGGGAGACCCAGCACTTC.